This TCR beta chain was recorded in a study of T-cell memory formation after mild COVID-19. From 5'RACE with constant-segment primers came TCR alpha and TCR beta cDNA libraries that carried sample barcodes and UMIs. TCRdb analysed the 5' RACE reads with MiXCR anew, one entry per CDR3 protein. The data show 200,000 to 250,000 distinct CDR3 sequences, with roughly a tenth seen just once and roughly 3.2% held by the top ten. Comment on this clonotype: Its antigen is unknown.

Study outcomes and limitations: Unconfirmed was the SARS-CoV-2 specificity of second-wave clones that peaked on day 37.

CDR3 length: 12 residues. The germline gives CDR1 DFQATT, CDR2 SNEGSKA (reference sequence). The germline V and J ends were trimmed by 0 bases and 6 bases, with 8 bases remaining between them. The V call is TRBV20-1, the J call TRBJ1-2; D not resolved. The TCR originated in a man between 18 and 35 years old who had mild COVID-19 (a few samples of this study predate the infection). Cell type and time point are not known. Material: PBMCs or a T cell subset sorted from them (not recorded which). The DNA of the CDR3 is TGCAGTGCTAGAGATCAAGGTGATGGCTACACCTTC. The encoded protein is CSARDQGDGYTF.